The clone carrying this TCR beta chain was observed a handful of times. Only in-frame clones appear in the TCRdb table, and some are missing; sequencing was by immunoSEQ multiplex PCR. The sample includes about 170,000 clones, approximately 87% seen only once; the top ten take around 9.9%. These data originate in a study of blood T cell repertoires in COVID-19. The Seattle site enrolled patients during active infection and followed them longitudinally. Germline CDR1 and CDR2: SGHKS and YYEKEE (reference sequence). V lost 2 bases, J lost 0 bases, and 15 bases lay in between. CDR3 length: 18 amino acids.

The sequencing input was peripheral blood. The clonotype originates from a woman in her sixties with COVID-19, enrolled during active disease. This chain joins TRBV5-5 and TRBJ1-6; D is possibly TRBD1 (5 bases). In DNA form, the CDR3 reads TGTGCCAGCAGCTTACGTAAACAGGCCAGCTCCTATAATTCACCCCTCCACTTT. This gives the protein CASSLRKQASSYNSPLHF.